These T cell receptor beta chains were read from a single sample in a study of CD8+CD57+ T cells in acquired aplastic anemia. Using its own MiXCR run on the reads, TCRdb lists one record per CDR3 protein. The table has around 64,000 distinct CDR3 sequences, 45% to 70% seen once; the top ten hold 2% to 2.5%. Sequenced: sorted CD4+, CD8+, or CD8+CD57+ T cells (not recorded which) from PBMCs. The receptors here all came from a human donor in good health, serving as a control. CDR3s include the opening cysteine and the closing phenylalanine or tryptophan. D genes are given only for firm matches. Size values are once, few and many counts, or a class for expanded clones, and some rows have none.

v_gene	abundance	d_gene	j_gene	CDR3aa	CDR3nt
TRBV20-1	NA	NA	TRBJ1-2	CSARDAYGYTF	TGCAGTGCTAGAGATGCCTATGGCTACACCTTC
TRBV7-9	NA	TRBD1	TRBJ2-7	CASSERDSDNYEQYF	TGTGCCAGCAGCGAACGGGACAGCGATAACTACGAGCAGTACTTC
TRBV7-6	many	NA	TRBJ2-6	CASSLEHRQNTGANVLTF	TGTGCCAGCAGCTTAGAACACAGACAGAACACTGGGGCCAACGTCCTGACTTTC
TRBV2	NA	NA	TRBJ1-6	CASSERGASLSPLHF	TGTGCCAGCAGTGAAAGGGGCGCCAGTCTTTCACCCCTCCACTTT
TRBV2	many	TRBD1	TRBJ2-4	CASSWDRGLAKNIQYF	TGTGCCAGCAGCTGGGACAGGGGGCTAGCCAAAAACATTCAGTACTTC
TRBV19	many	TRBD2	TRBJ2-3	CASSMASGSLTDTQYF	TGTGCCAGTAGTATGGCTAGCGGGAGTCTGACAGATACGCAGTATTTT
TRBV11-1	NA	NA	TRBJ2-1	CASSNQREGLLLHYNEQFF	TGTGCCAGCAGCAACCAACGTGAAGGACTCCTCCTACACTACAATGAGCAGTTCTTC
TRBV5-1	many	TRBD1	TRBJ2-7	CASSRDRDYEQYF	TGCGCCAGCAGTCGGGACAGGGACTACGAGCAGTACTTC
TRBV11-1	once	NA	TRBJ1-3	CASSLRTGALRNTIYF	TGTGCCAGCAGCTTGCGTACAGGAGCTCTTAGAAACACCATATATTTT
TRBV11-2	many	NA	TRBJ1-3	CASSDGPNTIYF	TGTGCCAGCAGCGACGGCCCAAACACCATATATTTT
TRBV6-2/TRBV6-3	NA	TRBD1	TRBJ2-3	CASSNRDRGKGTDTQYF	TGTGCCAGCAGTAACCGGGACAGGGGGAAAGGCACAGATACGCAGTATTTT
TRBV18	many	NA	TRBJ2-7	CASSPTYSGDEQYF	TGTGCCAGCTCACCGACCTATAGCGGAGACGAGCAGTACTTC
TRBV10-1	few	NA	TRBJ2-3	CASSEREWDTQYF	TGCGCCAGCAGTGAGCGGGAGTGGGATACGCAGTATTTT
TRBV10-3	NA	NA	TRBJ2-3	CAIKSGQFTDTQYF	TGTGCCATCAAATCCGGACAGTTCACAGATACGCAGTATTTT
TRBV2	NA	NA	TRBJ2-2	CASSEGDWRELFF	TGTGCCAGCAGTGAGGGAGATTGGAGGGAGCTGTTTTTT
TRBV7-6	NA	TRBD1	TRBJ1-1	CASSSRPGTGGSTEAFF	TGTGCCAGCAGCTCCCGTCCCGGGACAGGGGGGAGCACTGAAGCTTTCTTT
TRBV10-2	NA	TRBD1	TRBJ1-5	CASSFGQVNSNQPQHF	TGCGCCAGCAGTTTCGGACAGGTGAATAGCAATCAGCCCCAGCATTTT
TRBV18	many	NA	TRBJ1-2	CASSPTQGSYTF	TGTGCCAGCTCACCAACGCAGGGGAGCTACACCTTC
TRBV24-1	NA	NA	TRBJ1-2	CATSDQGYGYTF	TGTGCCACCAGTGATCAGGGTTATGGCTACACCTTC
TRBV7-2	many	NA	TRBJ2-3	CASPRRAMSTDTQYF	TGTGCCAGCCCTAGACGGGCAATGAGCACAGATACGCAGTATTTT
TRBV25-1	few	NA	TRBJ1-6	CASSDLENSPLHF	TGTGCCAGCAGCGACCTGGAGAATTCACCCCTCCACTTT
TRBV6-5	many	NA	TRBJ1-1	CASSTQGSGGTEAFF	TGTGCCAGCAGTACCCAGGGATCGGGAGGGACTGAAGCTTTCTTT